The clone carrying this TCR beta chain was observed many times. The antigen remains unidentified. CDR1 is MDHEN, CDR2 SYDVKM, per germline. The ends lost 5 bases at V and 9 bases at J; junction bases unmatched: 6. The CDR3 spans 13 residues. This record belongs to a study of early T cells in non-severe SARS-CoV-2 infection. Researchers tagged individual cDNA molecules with unique molecular identifiers. Each CDR3 protein is one row after TCRdb ran MiXCR on the 5' RACE reads. The sample includes roughly 32,000 distinct CDR3 sequences, roughly 6% of them seen just once. Study conclusions and caveats: Database matching using VDJdb favored anti-spike CD8 responses, with private and CD4 specificities left missing.

V gene TRBV28 combines with J gene TRBJ2-1; 8 positions match TRBD2. The sequence was collected from an adult who was a healthcare worker with PCR-confirmed SARS-CoV-2 infection or an uninfected control (not recorded which). The sample consisted of whole blood. CDR3 amino acids: CASSAGREAEQFF. CDR3 nucleotide sequence: TGTGCCAGCAGTGCCGGGAGGGAAGCTGAGCAGTTCTTC.